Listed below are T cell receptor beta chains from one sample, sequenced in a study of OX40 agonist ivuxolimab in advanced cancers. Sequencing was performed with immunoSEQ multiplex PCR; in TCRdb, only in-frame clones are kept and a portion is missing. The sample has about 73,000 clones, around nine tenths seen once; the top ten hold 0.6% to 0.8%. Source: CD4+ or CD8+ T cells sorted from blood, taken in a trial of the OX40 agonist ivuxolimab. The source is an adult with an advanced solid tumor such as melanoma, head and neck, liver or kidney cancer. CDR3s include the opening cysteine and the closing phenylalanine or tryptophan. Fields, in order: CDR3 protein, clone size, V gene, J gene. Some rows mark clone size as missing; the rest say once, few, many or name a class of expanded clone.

cdr3_aa: CASSFGAADGYTF; clone_size: -; v_call: TRBV7-9; j_call: TRBJ1-2
cdr3_aa: CAWSGSQETQYF; clone_size: -; v_call: TRBV30; j_call: TRBJ2-5
cdr3_aa: CASSLDYEQYF; clone_size: once; v_call: TRBV28; j_call: TRBJ2-7
cdr3_aa: CASSRRTSGIQPTDTQYF; clone_size: -; v_call: TRBV11-3; j_call: TRBJ2-3
cdr3_aa: CASSTTGFSGNTIYF; clone_size: few; v_call: TRBV7-8; j_call: TRBJ1-3
cdr3_aa: CASSLGRTGIGTGELFF; clone_size: -; v_call: TRBV7-6; j_call: TRBJ2-2
cdr3_aa: CASSLVGGSLRSSYNEQFF; clone_size: -; v_call: TRBV5-1; j_call: TRBJ2-1
cdr3_aa: CASKTGGYTEAFF; clone_size: -; v_call: TRBV19; j_call: TRBJ1-1
cdr3_aa: CASSYLGSYEQYF; clone_size: few; v_call: TRBV6-5; j_call: TRBJ2-7
cdr3_aa: CASSLVAGGSYEQYF; clone_size: -; v_call: TRBV11-1; j_call: TRBJ2-7